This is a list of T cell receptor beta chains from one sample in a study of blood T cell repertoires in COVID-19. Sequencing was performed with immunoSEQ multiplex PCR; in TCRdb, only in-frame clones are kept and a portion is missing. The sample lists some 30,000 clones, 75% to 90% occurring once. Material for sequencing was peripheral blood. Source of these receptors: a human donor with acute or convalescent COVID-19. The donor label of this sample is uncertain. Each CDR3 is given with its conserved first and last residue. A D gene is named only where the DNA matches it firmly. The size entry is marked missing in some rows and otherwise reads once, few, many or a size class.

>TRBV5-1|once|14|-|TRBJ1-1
CASSLTALNTEAFF
TGCGCCAGCAGCTTGACAGCTTTGAACACTGAAGCTTTCTTT
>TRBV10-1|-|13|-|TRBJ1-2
CASSEGPDYGYTF
TGCGCCAGCAGTGAGGGCCCCGACTATGGCTACACCTTC
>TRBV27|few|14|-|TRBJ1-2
CASSLSGTNYGYTF
TGTGCCAGCAGTTTATCCGGGACAAACTATGGCTACACCTTC
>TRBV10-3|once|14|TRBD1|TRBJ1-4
CAISAQGAEEKLFF
TGTGCCATCAGTGCCCAGGGGGCCGAGGAAAAACTGTTTTTT
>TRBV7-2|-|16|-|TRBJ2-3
CASSQSSGGGTDTQYF
TGTGCCAGCAGCCAAAGTTCGGGGGGCGGCACAGATACGCAGTATTTT
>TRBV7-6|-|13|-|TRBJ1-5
CASSLYEDQPQHF
TGTGCCAGCAGCTTATATGAGGATCAGCCCCAGCATTTT
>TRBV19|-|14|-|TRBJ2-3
CASSVSVSQDTQYF
TGTGCCAGTAGTGTTTCGGTGTCTCAAGATACGCAGTATTTT
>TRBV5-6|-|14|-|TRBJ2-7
CASSPSPTGPEQYF
TGTGCCAGCAGCCCCTCCCCCACGGGTCCCGAGCAGTACTTC
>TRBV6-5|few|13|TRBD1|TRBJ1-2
CASRPTGGYGYTF
TGTGCCAGCAGACCCACAGGGGGGTATGGCTACACCTTC
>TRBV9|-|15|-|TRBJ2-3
CASSDPVDYTDTQYF
TGTGCCAGCAGCGACCCCGTAGACTACACAGATACGCAGTATTTT
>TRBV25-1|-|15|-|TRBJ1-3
CASGGGVSAGNTIYF
TGTGCCAGCGGAGGGGGGGTGTCAGCAGGAAACACCATATATTTT
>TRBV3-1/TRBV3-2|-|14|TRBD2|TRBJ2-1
CASSHVSSGNEQFF
TGTGCCAGCAGCCATGTGTCTAGCGGCAATGAGCAGTTCTTC
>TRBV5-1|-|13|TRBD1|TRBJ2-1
CASRTGGGTEQFF
TGCGCCAGCCGGACAGGGGGCGGGACGGAGCAGTTCTTC
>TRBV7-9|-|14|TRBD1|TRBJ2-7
CASSPDRAPYEQYF
TGTGCCAGCAGCCCCGACAGGGCTCCCTACGAGCAGTACTTC
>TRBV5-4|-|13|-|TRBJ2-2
CATHREVNGELFF
TGTGCCACCCACCGGGAAGTAAACGGGGAGCTGTTTTTT
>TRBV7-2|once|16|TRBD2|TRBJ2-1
CASSRGGGGTYNEQFF
TGTGCCAGCAGCCGGGGGGGCGGGGGGACCTACAATGAGCAGTTCTTC
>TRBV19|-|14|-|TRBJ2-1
CASSIVLQGNEQFF
TGTGCCAGTAGTATAGTATTACAGGGCAATGAGCAGTTCTTC
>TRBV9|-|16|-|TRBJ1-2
CASSVHGGLEGGGYTF
TGTGCCAGCAGCGTACACGGTGGCTTAGAAGGAGGTGGCTACACCTTC
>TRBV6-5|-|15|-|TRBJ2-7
CASKVHRDGGYEQYF
TGTGCCAGCAAGGTACACCGGGACGGGGGTTACGAGCAGTACTTC
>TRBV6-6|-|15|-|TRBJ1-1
CASSYGGGRNTEAFF
TGTGCCAGCAGTTACGGGGGGGGGCGCAACACTGAAGCTTTCTTT
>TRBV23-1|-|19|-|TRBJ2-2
CASSHPVRVETINTGELFF
TGCGCCAGCAGTCACCCTGTTCGGGTTGAGACTATCAACACCGGGGAGCTGTTTTTT
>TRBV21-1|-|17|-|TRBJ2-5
CASSKARQREGLQTQYF
TGTGCCAGCAGCAAAGCTCGGCAGCGGGAGGGCCTTCAGACCCAGTACTTC
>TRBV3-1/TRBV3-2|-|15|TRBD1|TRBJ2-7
CASSPPRTGKYEQYF
TGTGCCAGCAGCCCCCCACGGACAGGGAAGTATGAGCAGTACTTC
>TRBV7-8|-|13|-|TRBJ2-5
CASSFGLQETQYF
TGTGCCAGCAGCTTTGGACTGCAAGAGACCCAGTACTTC
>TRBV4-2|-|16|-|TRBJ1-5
CASSQRSQGLNQPQHF
TGTGCCAGCAGCCAAAGGTCGCAGGGCCTTAATCAGCCCCAGCATTTT
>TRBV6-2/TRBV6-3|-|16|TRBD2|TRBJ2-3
CASSSRTSGATDTQYF
TGTGCCAGCAGTTCTCGGACTAGCGGGGCCACAGATACGCAGTATTTT
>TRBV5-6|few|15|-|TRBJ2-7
CASSLLAAPSYEQYF
TGTGCCAGCAGCTTGTTAGCGGCTCCCTCCTACGAGCAGTACTTC
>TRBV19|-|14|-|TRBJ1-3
CAIAGRSSGNTIYF
TGTGCCATCGCAGGCAGAAGCTCTGGAAACACCATATATTTT
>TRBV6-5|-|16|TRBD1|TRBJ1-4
CASSSPGTGKGEKLFF
TGTGCCAGCAGTTCGCCCGGGACAGGCAAAGGTGAAAAACTGTTTTTT
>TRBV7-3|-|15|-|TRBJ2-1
CASSLYGVGAREQFF
TGTGCCAGCAGCTTGTATGGGGTAGGGGCAAGGGAGCAGTTCTTC
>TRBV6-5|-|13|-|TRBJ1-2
CASNPGYNYGYTF
TGTGCCAGCAACCCGGGGTATAACTATGGCTACACCTTC
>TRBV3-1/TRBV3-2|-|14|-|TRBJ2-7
CASSQGLTTYEQYF
TGTGCCAGCAGCCAAGGGTTGACTACCTACGAGCAGTACTTC
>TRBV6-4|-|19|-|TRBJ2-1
CASSDSSGYILGSYNEQFF
TGTGCCAGCAGTGACTCATCGGGGTATATACTAGGCTCCTACAATGAGCAGTTCTTC
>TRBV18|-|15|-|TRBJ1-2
CASSPSGQTEYGYTF
TGTGCCAGCTCACCCTCAGGACAGACCGAATATGGCTACACCTTC
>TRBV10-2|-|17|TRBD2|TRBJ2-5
CASSDGLAGAHRETQYF
TGCGCCAGCAGTGATGGGCTAGCGGGGGCCCACCGAGAGACCCAGTACTTC
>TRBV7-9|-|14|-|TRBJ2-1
CASSLYQGYNEQFF
TGTGCCAGCAGCCTCTACCAGGGATACAATGAGCAGTTCTTC
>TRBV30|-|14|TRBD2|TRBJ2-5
CAWTSGGAQETQYF
TGTGCCTGGACTTCGGGGGGGGCCCAAGAGACCCAGTACTTC
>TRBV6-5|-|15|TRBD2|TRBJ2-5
CASSRGTSGQETQYF
TGTGCCAGCAGCCGAGGGACTAGCGGGCAAGAGACCCAGTACTTC
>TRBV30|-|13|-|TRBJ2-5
CAWSAGMGETQYF
TGTGCCTGGAGTGCGGGTATGGGAGAGACCCAGTACTTC
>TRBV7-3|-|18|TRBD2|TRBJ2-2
CASSRGLAGGKLTGELFF
TGTGCCAGCAGCCGGGGACTAGCGGGGGGCAAACTAACCGGGGAGCTGTTTTTT
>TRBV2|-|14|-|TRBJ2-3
CASNGGASTDTQYF
TGTGCCAGCAATGGGGGGGCGAGCACAGATACGCAGTATTTT
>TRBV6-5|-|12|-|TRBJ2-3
CASDRTEDTQYF
TGTGCCAGCGACAGAACAGAAGATACGCAGTATTTT
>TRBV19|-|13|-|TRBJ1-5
CASSQQEGQPQHF
TGTGCCAGTAGCCAACAGGAGGGTCAGCCCCAGCATTTT